This T cell receptor (beta chain) was documented in a study of T cells in Graves' hyperthyroidism and ophthalmopathy. As for the study in general: Peripheral blood was secured at the point of initial diagnosis, before any treatment.

Ophthalmopathy in the patients scored at least 3 on Clinical Activity Score and at least 4 on NOSPECS grade, lasting under 3 months. Researchers amplified the TCR beta CDR3 regions from RNA transcripts. HTBI primers drove first-round RT-PCR of the TCR CDR3. TCRdb itself ran the multiplex PCR reads through MiXCR, one entry per CDR3 protein. In the table there are 600,000 or so distinct CDR3 sequences, approximately 14% of which are singletons. Germline lookup yields CDR1 MDHEN and CDR2 SYDVKM. Trimming stripped 6 bases from V and 7 bases from J, with 15 bases between. The CDR3 length is 13 residues. This clonotype was seen only a few times.

The chain uses TRBV28 and TRBJ1-1, with no clear D. Material: blood. The origin of this receptor is a woman under 30 with Graves' ophthalmopathy. CDR3: CASSPERLDEAFF. CDR3 coding DNA: TGTGCCAGCAGCCCCGAGAGGCTGGATGAAGCTTTCTTT.